Following are 14 T cell receptor beta chains from one sample sequenced in a study of response to subunit inactivated influenza vaccine. TCRdb passed the RT-PCR reads through MiXCR, listing each CDR3 protein once. The sample lists a few hundred thousand distinct CDR3 sequences, approximately 14% occurring once. The sequencing used PBMCs from blood, collected 11 to 12 days after vaccination. All receptors derive from a man between 50 and 59 years old who received an inactivated influenza vaccine.

This sequence joins TRBV7-2 and TRBJ2-2; the match to TRBD1 covers 10 bases. Looked up from germline, CDR1 is SGHTA and CDR2 is FQGNSA. Unmatched junction bases numbered 5, after V lost 4 bases and J lost 6 bases. This CDR3 has 15 residues. The CDR3 is CASSWDRGLAGELFF. The CDR3 DNA is TGTGCCAGCAGCTGGGACAGGGGCTTGGCCGGGGAGCTGTTTTTT.

This clonotype turned up a few times. This chain links TRBV7-9 with TRBJ2-5, with D possibly matching TRBD2 (5 bases). V lost 2 bases to trimming and J lost 4 bases, with 11 bases between them. The length of the CDR3 is 14 residues. Germline V gene data show CDR1 as SEHNR and CDR2 as FQNEAQ (reference sequence). In DNA form, the CDR3 reads TGTGCCAGCAGCTTACAGCTAGCCCGAGAGACCCAGTACTTC. Translating it yields CASSLQLARETQYF.

V and J are TRBV5-1 and TRBJ1-5; D is uncertain. Germline CDR1 SGHRS, CDR2 YFSETQ. Trimming shortened V by 1 base and J by 4 bases, and 6 bases separated the two germline ends. This CDR3 spans 13 amino acids. As DNA, the CDR3 is TGCGCCAGCAGCTTGCTCCCGAATCAGCCCCAGCATTTT. Its translation: CASSLLPNQPQHF.

This chain connects TRBV28 to TRBJ2-2; 8 nucleotides align to TRBD1. This CDR3 contains 15 residues. CDR1 is MDHEN and CDR2 is SYDVKM in the germline V gene. Trimming removed 6 bases from V and 6 bases from J; junction bases left unmatched: 9. The CDR3 is CASSLDRVFAGELFF. DNA of the CDR3: TGTGCCAGCAGCCTGGACAGGGTGTTTGCCGGGGAGCTGTTTTTT.

In its sample, this clonotype was seen a few times. The V gene is TRBV4-2, the J gene TRBJ1-2, with D unresolved. CDR1 LGHNA and CDR2 YNFKEQ come from the germline V gene. This CDR3 comprises 13 residues. With 3 bases removed from V and 4 bases from J, the gap between germline ends came to 9 bases. DNA for the CDR3: TGTGCCAGCAGCCACGCGGATTTCTATGGCTACACCTTC. Translating gives CASSHADFYGYTF.

This clonotype was recorded a few times. This rearrangement joins TRBV5-6 to TRBJ1-5, with D possibly matching TRBD1 (5 bases). The CDR3 has 13 residues. Germline loops: CDR1 SGHDT, CDR2 YYEEEE. Trimming removed 4 bases from V and 11 bases from J, with 16 bases in between. Written as DNA, the CDR3 is TGTGCCAGCAGCCTACAGCGGTGGGGGGCCCAGCATTTT. Its protein product is CASSLQRWGAQHF.

A remark on this clonotype: A read error is possible here, since a much larger clone lies one base away. The rearrangement uses TRBV9 and TRBJ2-3; D uncertain. The V end was cut by 3 bases, the J end by 0 bases, with 5 bases between. This CDR3 contains 13 residues. Germline CDR1 reads SGDLS; CDR2 reads YYNGEE. CDR3 in DNA: TGTGCCAGCAGCGGGGCTAGCACAGATACGCAGTATTTT. Translated: CASSGASTDTQYF. The full variable domain, in which reference TRBV9 and TRBJ2-3 provide the parts outside the CDR3, is DSGVTQTPKHLITATGQRVTLRCSPRSGDLSVYWYQQSLDQGLQFLIQYYNGEERAKGNILERFSAQQFPDLHSELNLSSLELGDSALYFCASSGASTDTQYFGPGTRLTVL.

The chain links TRBV6-2 or TRBV6-3 to TRBJ2-7, with 8 bases fitting TRBD2. The junction had 7 bases not matched to a gene; V was cut back by 10 bases and J by 2 bases. Germline CDR1 MNHEY, CDR2 SVGEGT. The CDR3 is 13 amino acids. The CDR3 DNA reads as TGTGCCACGTCGGGCGGGGGGACCTACGAGCAGTACTTC. Its protein is CATSGGGTYEQYF.

This clonotype was counted only a few times. CDR3 sequence (DNA): TGCAGCGTTCGCGGCTTAAACTACGAGCAGTACTTC. It specifies CSVRGLNYEQYF. The chain recombines TRBV29-1 with TRBJ2-7; no clear D gene. Between the trimmed V and J ends, which lost 5 bases and 3 bases, there was a span of 11 bases. The CDR3 totals 12 residues. Germline loops: CDR1 SQVTM, CDR2 ANQGSEA.

The chain is built from TRBV15 and TRBJ2-3, with D possibly being TRBD2 (6 bases). The V end lost 8 bases, the J end lost 4 bases, and 16 bases lay between the germline ends. Germline CDR1 and CDR2: LNHNV and YYDKDF (reference sequence). The CDR3 is 14 residues long. The CDR3 DNA reads as TGTGCCACCGTTGGGGGGAGGAGCGCAGATACGCAGTATTTT. This gives the protein CATVGGRSADTQYF.

This clonotype was seen ten or more times. The chain is built from TRBV7-2 and TRBJ2-2; 8 nucleotides align to TRBD1. This CDR3 is built from 15 residues. With V trimmed by 5 bases and J by 6 bases, 8 bases remained unmatched. From germline, CDR1 is SGHTA and CDR2 FQGNSA. In DNA, the CDR3 is TGTGCCAGCAGCCGCGGACAGGGCGTTGCCGGGGAGCTGTTTTTT. This sequence encodes CASSRGQGVAGELFF. Together with reference TRBV7-2 and TRBJ2-2, the CDR3 gives the full variable domain: GAGVSQSPSNKVTEKGKDVELRCDPISGHTALYWYRQSLGQGLEFLIYFQGNSAPDKSGLPSDRFSAERTGGSVSTLTIQRTQQEDSAVYLCASSRGQGVAGELFFGEGSRLTVL.

The table lists this clonotype with a few counts. The V and J genes are TRBV7-2 and TRBJ2-7; 9 bases are shared with TRBD2. The CDR3 runs 15 residues. Losses at the gene ends were 2 bases for V and 3 bases for J; bases not matched to a gene: 5. Germline loops: CDR1 SGHTA, CDR2 FQGNSA. DNA for the CDR3: TGTGCCAGCAGCTTACAAGCGGGAGGCCTCTACGAGCAGTACTTC. The encoded protein is CASSLQAGGLYEQYF.

This clonotype was counted at least ten times. V gene TRBV5-1 combines with J gene TRBJ2-4; no firm D call. This CDR3 has 15 amino acids. CDR1 and CDR2 (germline): SGHRS, YFSETQ. V was pared by 0 bases and J by 3 bases, with 10 bases between. This CDR3 reads CASSLAAGVKNIQYF. The CDR3, as DNA: TGCGCCAGCAGCTTGGCGGCAGGCGTCAAAAACATTCAGTACTTC.

This clonotype has more than one count but fewer than ten. The chain is built from TRBV12-3 or TRBV12-4 and TRBJ1-4; TRBD1 might be the D (6 bases). Deletions cut 3 bases from V and 8 bases from J, with 13 bases between. This CDR3 contains 14 residues. CDR3 protein: CASSFMGGGEKLFF. CDR3 nucleotides: TGTGCCAGCAGTTTTATGGGGGGCGGGGAAAAACTGTTTTTT.